The clone carrying this TCR beta chain showed up just once. The antigen remains undetermined. CDR1 is MDHEN, CDR2 SYDVKM, per germline. The V gene lost 3 bases and the J gene lost 3 bases, with 12 bases spanning the gap. CDR3 length equals 14 residues. This sample is part of a study of cytomegalovirus exposure and HLA in healthy donors. Looking at the study overall: Roughly 170 million T cells yielded 117 million unique TCR beta sequences in earlier analysis.

Participants comprised healthy donors of bone marrow. The primer mix had 60 Vbeta and 13 Jbeta primers. The method was immunoSEQ multiplex PCR; TCRdb's version includes in-frame clones alone and lacks a portion of them. The sample consists of over 65,000 clones, about 71% of them appearing once. General observations from the study: Among the most significant clusters, several appeared linked to common viral pathogens in a later analysis. Per a prior analysis, the majority of TCR beta V segments were productive roughly 87% or roughly 30% of the time.

V is TRBV28 and J is TRBJ2-7; D perhaps matches TRBD2 (6 bases). The sequenced material came from PBMCs. This clonotype was sampled from a woman in her forties in good health and CMV-seronegative. This CDR3 is CASSFGGIIYEQYF. The DNA for the CDR3 is TGTGCCAGCAGTTTTGGGGGGATTATCTACGAGCAGTACTTC.